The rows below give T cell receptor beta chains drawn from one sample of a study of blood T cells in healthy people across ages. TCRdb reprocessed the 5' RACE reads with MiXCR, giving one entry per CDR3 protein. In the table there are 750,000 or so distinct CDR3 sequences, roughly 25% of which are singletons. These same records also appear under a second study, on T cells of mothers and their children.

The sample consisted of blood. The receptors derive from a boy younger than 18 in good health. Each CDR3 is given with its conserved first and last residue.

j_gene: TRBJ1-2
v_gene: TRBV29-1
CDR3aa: CSALRPRDYGYTF

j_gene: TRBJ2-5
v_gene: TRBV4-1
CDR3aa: CASSQELAGGVGQETQYF

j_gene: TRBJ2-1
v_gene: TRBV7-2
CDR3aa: CASSLRQGYDEQFF

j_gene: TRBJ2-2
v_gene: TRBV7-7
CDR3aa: CASSGDTGELFF

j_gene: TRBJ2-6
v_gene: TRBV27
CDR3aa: CASSPGTGSGANVLTF

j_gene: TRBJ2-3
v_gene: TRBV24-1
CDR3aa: CATRRPGLAGALSTDTQYF

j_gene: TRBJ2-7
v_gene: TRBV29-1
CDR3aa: CSVEVGRYEQYF

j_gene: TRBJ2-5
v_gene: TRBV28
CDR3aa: CASLDRYQETQCF

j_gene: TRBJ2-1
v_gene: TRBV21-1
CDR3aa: CASSKDPLYRASSSYNEQFF

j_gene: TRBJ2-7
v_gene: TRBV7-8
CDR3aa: CASSLAIQGYEQYF

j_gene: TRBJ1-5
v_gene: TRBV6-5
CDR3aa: CASSPAAGYNQPQHF

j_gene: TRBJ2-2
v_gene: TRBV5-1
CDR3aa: CASSSDRAGTGELFF

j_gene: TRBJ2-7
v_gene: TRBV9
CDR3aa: CASSNSGYEQYF

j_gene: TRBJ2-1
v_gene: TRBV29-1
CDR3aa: CSVAGGTTTYNEQFF

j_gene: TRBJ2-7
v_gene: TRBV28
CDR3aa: CASVGDRGMGDSYEQYF

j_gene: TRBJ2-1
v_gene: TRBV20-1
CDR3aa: CSARVASGESSYNEQFF

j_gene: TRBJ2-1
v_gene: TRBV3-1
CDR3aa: CASRPTPYNEQFF

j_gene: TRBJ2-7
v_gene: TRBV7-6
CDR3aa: CASSQDSGQGSSYEQYF

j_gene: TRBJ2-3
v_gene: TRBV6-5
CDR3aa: CASSRSGTSGGTQYF